This TCR beta chain derives from a study of blood T cell repertoires in COVID-19. Study-level information: Acute-phase and convalescent COVID-19 samples originated in the United States, Italy and Spain. T cells, B-cell-depleted T cells, or PBMCs supplied cDNA or gDNA.

This CDR3 is built from 15 residues. Germline-derived CDR1 and CDR2 are LNHDA and SQIVND (reference sequence). Germline trimming cut 3 bases from V and 4 bases from J; bases unmatched to any gene: 6. Per the study methods: Counts of nucleated cells, estimated from reference gene primer amplification, were obtained. Profiled with immunoSEQ multiplex PCR; TCRdb holds only in-frame clones, not every one. V, J and clone size are those of that table, while D and trimming were read from the DNA. This sample carries approximately 72,000 clones, approximately 85% of them seen once, and the ten largest clones take less than 30%.

The sample taken for sequencing was peripheral blood. The gene calls are TRBV19 and TRBJ1-2; the match to TRBD1 covers 9 bases. The TCR comes from a man aged 50-60 years with acute or convalescent COVID-19. The CDR3 sequence is CASSIGTGGGYGYTF. The CDR3 DNA sequence: TGTGCCAGTAGTATCGGTACAGGGGGCGGCTATGGCTACACCTTC.